Listed here is a single T cell receptor (beta chain). Antigen specificity is unknown. The data are from a study of T cell responses to AZD1222 COVID-19 vaccine. Study-level results: The study sampled repertoires only after the peak T cell response. Spike-specific TCR breadth and depth rose after two AZD1222 doses.

TCRdb keeps only in-frame clones here, not all; method: immunoSEQ multiplex PCR. In the table there are approximately 100,000 clones, just over 90% of which are singletons. V gave up 3 bases and J gave up 8 bases, with 11 bases separating them. The germline V gene has CDR1 LNHDA and CDR2 SQIVND (reference sequence). This CDR3 is built from 13 residues. Sequencing used peripheral blood, obtained on day 0 of AZD1222 vaccination. This sequence originates from an adult in good health. V is TRBV19 and J is TRBJ1-5, with unresolved D. The CDR3, as DNA: TGTGCCAGTAGTATGGACTCGGAGGAGCCCCAGCATTTT. Translation gives CASSMDSEEPQHF. Full variable domain (outside the CDR3, taken from reference TRBV19 and TRBJ1-5): DGGITQSPKYLFRKEGQNVTLSCEQNLNHDAMYWYRQDPGQGLRLIYYSQIVNDFQKGDIAEGYSVSREKKESFPLTVTSAQKNPTAFYLCASSMDSEEPQHFGDGTRLSIL.